This note documents a single TCR beta chain sequence. This clone has just one count. It has no known antigen specificity. Within one base of it there is no much larger clone, and no base qualities were kept. This entry is derived from a study of blood T cell repertoires in COVID-19 (dated by TCRdb to the early 2020s). About the full investigation: The collaborator samples originated in the United States, Italy and Spain and spanned the acute and convalescent phases of COVID-19. The prospective study material was composed of cDNA or gDNA derived from T cells, B-cell-depleted T cells, or PBMCs. Deeply sampled blood TCRbeta repertoires from subjects exposed to, actively infected with, or recovered from COVID-19 were included in the dataset. The repertoires were made available in a free public database intended to serve as a resource for research on the immune response to SARS-CoV-2. Samples came from the ongoing ImmuneRACE study (first 160 participants) plus 1,254 subjects from 6 global collaborators. The sample metadata nearly always contained a de-identified subject ID, COVID-19 status, age in years and sex. HLA class I and class II types, where available, came from metadata supplied by the sample provider rather than from assay-based typing. Broader findings and caveats from the paper: The amount of clinical and demographic metadata varied by source and participant and was provided uncurated.

TCRbeta CDR3 regions were amplified from genomic DNA by means of the immunoSEQ Assay, a bias-controlled multiplex PCR. The study's processing was this. The number of nucleated cells in each sample was estimated by amplification of reference gene primers within the assay. To quantify the absolute abundance of each unique TCRbeta CDR3 rearrangement, sequence reads were collapsed and filtered. For each sample, productive Simpson clonality was calculated as the square root of Simpson's diversity index over productive rearrangements. Sourced from immuneACCESS, this table was stored by TCRdb with only in-frame sequences that have V and J called. A share of the clones is absent; for the studies checked, an unresolved V gene accounts for under half, and the remainder has no known explanation. That table is the source of V, J and clone size, and D and trimming were worked out from the DNA. The sample table holds nearly 30,000 clones, of which roughly 90% were seen once. The ten largest clones capture 7% to 10% of the sample.

Whole blood was collected in K2EDTA tubes by collaborating institutions according to the institutions' own protocols. Collaborator samples were shipped for TCRbeta analysis as frozen whole blood, isolated PBMCs, or DNA extracted from either sample type. The sequence derives from a man between 70 and 80 years old with active or convalescent COVID-19. Material for sequencing was peripheral blood.

The CDR3 has the sequence CASEPGQGGNPPYEQYF. The bases read TGTGCCAGTGAACCGGGACAGGGGGGAAATCCCCCCTACGAGCAGTACTTC. The chain is made from TRBV6-4 and TRBJ2-7, and TRBD1 aligns with 11 junction nucleotides. CDR1 is given as MRHNA and CDR2 as SNTAGT, both from the germline V gene. Including cysteine and phenylalanine, the CDR3 has 17 amino acids. The only DNA kept is the CDR3, 51 bases in frame from the first base. V has 9 bases trimmed and J has 2 bases trimmed; junction bases matching no gene number 15.